A selection of T cell receptor beta chains follows, all from one sample in a study of blood T cells in healthy people across ages. TCRdb called the 5' RACE reads again in MiXCR, with one record for every CDR3 protein. Here the sample spans approximately 1,700,000 distinct CDR3 sequences, about 39% being singletons. The specimen sequenced was blood. These TCRs come from a human donor in good health. The conserved cysteine and the conserved F or W are not part of the CDR3 here. Each record gives: V gene, J gene, CDR3 protein.

V: TRBV7-3; J: TRBJ2-3; CDR3: ASSLTVAGGTDTQY
V: TRBV20-1; J: TRBJ2-7; CDR3: SALRSGWFEQY
V: TRBV4-2; J: TRBJ1-4; CDR3: ASSQEGSISRLF
V: TRBV20-1; J: TRBJ1-1; CDR3: STRRTVLPNTEAF
V: TRBV2; J: TRBJ2-5; CDR3: ASSEQGPALQEIQY
V: TRBV27; J: TRBJ2-7; CDR3: ASSLLGQGYYEQY
V: TRBV29-1; J: TRBJ2-3; CDR3: SVDDLAQY
V: TRBV9; J: TRBJ2-7; CDR3: ASSPKRLAENYEQY
V: TRBV7-8; J: TRBJ2-3; CDR3: ASRERGGDTQY
V: TRBV10-3; J: TRBJ2-6; CDR3: AIRDSSGANVLT
V: TRBV12-3/TRBV12-4; J: TRBJ2-3; CDR3: ASRMGRTDAQY
V: TRBV27; J: TRBJ1-2; CDR3: ASSLGRNLYGYT
V: TRBV10-3; J: TRBJ2-1; CDR3: AISNGRERAGNEQF
V: TRBV7-2; J: TRBJ2-3; CDR3: ASSLGHTTDTQY
V: TRBV28; J: TRBJ1-3; CDR3: ASSLEALAGNTIY
V: TRBV20-1; J: TRBJ2-5; CDR3: SALVLQETQY
V: TRBV20-1; J: TRBJ2-1; CDR3: SANLAGSYNEQF
V: TRBV10-3; J: .; CDR3: AISEPGQIYEQY
V: TRBV4-3; J: TRBJ2-3; CDR3: VSSQGRGQVQDTQY
V: TRBV20-1; J: TRBJ2-4; CDR3: SATHFGQGAREQY
V: TRBV5-6; J: TRBJ2-5; CDR3: ASSLEGATGTQY
V: TRBV4-1; J: TRBJ1-3; CDR3: ASRQGLAENTIY
V: TRBV7-2; J: TRBJ1-5; CDR3: ASSLIGGVQPQH
V: TRBV6-6; J: TRBJ2-3; CDR3: ASSYSITLDTQY
V: TRBV4-3; J: TRBJ2-6; CDR3: ASSQGTSISGANVLT
V: TRBV6-6; J: TRBJ2-3; CDR3: ASSLRDPRADTQY
V: TRBV7-8; J: TRBJ2-5; CDR3: ASSLRGAGVETQY
V: TRBV7-3; J: TRBJ2-1; CDR3: ASSLIHYNEQF
V: TRBV9; J: TRBJ1-2; CDR3: ASSAMTGAYGYT
V: TRBV18; J: TRBJ2-6; CDR3: ASSLGQANSGANVLT
V: TRBV15; J: TRBJ2-3; CDR3: ATSPLLGADTQY
V: TRBV20-1; J: TRBJ2-7; CDR3: SAVTPPGNSNYEQY
V: TRBV24-1; J: TRBJ2-5; CDR3: ATSDSTGAGETQY
V: TRBV7-2; J: TRBJ1-2; CDR3: ASIKGGSDYGYT
V: TRBV20-1; J: TRBJ2-3; CDR3: SARERRRERDTQY
V: TRBV5-1; J: TRBJ2-1; CDR3: ASSDREKQF
V: TRBV7-2; J: TRBJ1-4; CDR3: ASSPRTGRNEKLF
V: TRBV6-5; J: TRBJ2-3; CDR3: ASSYGQGAPDTQY
V: TRBV28; J: TRBJ1-6; CDR3: ASSLRWGQGGSPLH
V: TRBV7-9; J: TRBJ1-1; CDR3: ASSPLDWPEAF
V: TRBV12-3/TRBV12-4; J: TRBJ1-1; CDR3: ATLGGWGEAF
V: TRBV28; J: TRBJ2-3; CDR3: ASSLPVAGGFEDTQY
V: TRBV12-5; J: TRBJ1-4; CDR3: ASGASGELF
V: TRBV20-1; J: TRBJ2-7; CDR3: SASGGQGVGEQY
V: TRBV3-1; J: TRBJ1-6; CDR3: ASSQVLGQTYNSPLH